A selection of T cell receptor beta chains follows, all from one sample in a study of Graves' ophthalmopathy and Graves' hyperthyroidism. TCRdb passed the multiplex PCR reads through MiXCR, listing each CDR3 protein once. The sample records about 660,000 distinct CDR3 sequences, about two fifths being singletons. Specimen: peripheral blood. Every receptor here comes from an adult man with Graves' ophthalmopathy. Both conserved end residues are part of each CDR3. D genes are given only for firm matches. Expanded clones get a size class; other rows say once, few or many, or leave the size out.

cdr3_nt cdr3_aa v_call clone_size d_call j_call
TGTGCCATCAGTTTAGGGGAGGTAATCACCGGGGAGCTGTTTTTT CAISLGEVITGELFF TRBV10-3 NA NA TRBJ2-2
TGTGCCAGCAGCCTACACGGGACTAGCACAGATACGCAGTATTTT CASSLHGTSTDTQYF TRBV12-3/TRBV12-4 NA NA TRBJ2-3
TGTGCCATCAGGCCGGGACTAGCGGGGGGCGGAGATACGCAGTATTTT CAIRPGLAGGGDTQYF TRBV10-3 few TRBD2 TRBJ2-3
TGTGCCAGCAGCTTCCTAGCGGGGGGGCCGTGGGAGACCCAGTACTTC CASSFLAGGPWETQYF TRBV7-2 many TRBD2 TRBJ2-5
TGTGCCAGCAGCTTTTTCGCTGATACGCAGTATTTT CASSFFADTQYF TRBV7-2 many NA TRBJ2-3
TGTGCCAGCAGATTCTGGGGGGCCTCTGGAAACACCATATATTTT CASRFWGASGNTIYF TRBV12-3/TRBV12-4 many NA TRBJ1-3
TGTGCCAGCAGTTACTCTTCTGGGTACCCTGGAAACACCATATATTTT CASSYSSGYPGNTIYF TRBV10-3 once NA TRBJ1-3
TGTGCCAGCAGGACCGGGACCGAGCAGTACTTC CASRTGTEQYF TRBV12-3/TRBV12-4 many NA TRBJ2-7
TGTGCCAGCAGTCACGTTTGGGGAGGTAGACACGGGGAGCTGTTTTTT CASSHVWGGRHGELFF TRBV7-2 many NA TRBJ2-2
NA CACSASMASFSGNTIYF TRBV25-1 NA NA TRBJ1-3
TGTGCCAGTAGCCTCACGGGGGGCCGAACGAAGTCACCCCTCCACTTT CASSLTGGRTKSPLHF TRBV19 many NA TRBJ1-6
TGCGCCAGCAGCTTGAAGGGGGCCCATGGCTACACCTTC CASSLKGAHGYTF TRBV5-1 NA TRBD1 TRBJ1-2
TGTGCCAGCAGCTCCGAGGGGACTGAAGCTTTCTTT CASSSEGTEAFF TRBV7-9 many NA TRBJ1-1
TGCAGTGCTAGAGAGCGGGGGGATACCGGGGAGCTGTTTTTT CSARERGDTGELFF TRBV20-1 many TRBD2 TRBJ2-2
TGTGCCAGCATGGGGACGGGGGGGCTCTACGAGCAGTACTTC CASMGTGGLYEQYF TRBV27 NA TRBD2 TRBJ2-7
TGTGCCAGCAGTTACGGTGACAGGGAGGAGACCCGATACTTC CASSYGDREETRYF TRBV6-5 many NA TRBJ2-5
TGTGCCATCAGTGAGTCGGCCCCGGGCCGCTACTATGGCTACACCTTC CAISESAPGRYYGYTF TRBV10-3 NA NA TRBJ1-2
TGTGCCAGCAGCTCGGGACAGGACCATCAGCCCCAGTACTTC CASSSGQDHQPQYF TRBV7-2 NA TRBD1 TRBJ2-5
TGTGCCATCAGTGAGTCGCCAGGCGTTTCTGAAGCTTTCTTT CAISESPGVSEAFF TRBV10-3 NA NA TRBJ1-1
TGCGCCAGCAGCCCCAACAGCCGGGGGGGCCAAGAGACCCAGTACTTC CASSPNSRGGQETQYF TRBV4-3 few TRBD2 TRBJ2-5
TGTGCCAGTAGTATCGGGAGCTCCTACGAGCAGTACTTC CASSIGSSYEQYF TRBV19 many NA TRBJ2-7
TGTGCCACCACGCCGGGACAGGAGGGCTACGAGCAGTACTTC CATTPGQEGYEQYF TRBV10-3 many TRBD1 TRBJ2-7
TGCAGTGCTTTCAGGGTAGATGGCTACACTGAAGCTTTCTTT CSAFRVDGYTEAFF TRBV20-1 NA NA TRBJ1-1
TGTGCCAGCAGCGGGTTTAGCGGGGAGGCAGAGACCCAGTACTTC CASSGFSGEAETQYF TRBV11-2 NA TRBD2 TRBJ2-5
TGTGCCAGTAGTCCCGGGGACCATCCTAGCACAGATACGCAGTATTTT CASSPGDHPSTDTQYF TRBV19 NA NA TRBJ2-3
TGTGCCAGCAGCCCCTCTGCGGGCTACGGGCAGTACTTC CASSPSAGYGQYF TRBV14 NA NA TRBJ2-7
TGTGCCATCAGCCGGGACGGTCCCTATGGCTACACCTTC CAISRDGPYGYTF TRBV10-3 NA NA TRBJ1-2
TGTGCCAGCAGCTACCTGACTAGCGCCGGGGAGCTGTTTTTT CASSYLTSAGELFF TRBV7-2 many TRBD2 TRBJ2-2
TGCGCCAGCAGCTTGTGGACCAACGGGGAGCTGTTTTTT CASSLWTNGELFF TRBV5-1 many NA TRBJ2-2
TGTGCCAGCAGTTCGGGACGGAGCGATTCACCCCTCCACTTT CASSSGRSDSPLHF TRBV27 NA NA TRBJ1-6
TGTGCCAGCAGCACCAACCGGGACAGGGACGACACCGGGGAGCTGTTTTTT CASSTNRDRDDTGELFF TRBV14 NA TRBD1 TRBJ2-2
TGTGCCAGCAGCTTAGGGGACAGGGAGAACACTGAAGCTTTCTTT CASSLGDRENTEAFF TRBV7-9 many TRBD1 TRBJ1-1
TGTGCCACCAGCAGTAGACTAGCGGGGCAAGAGACCCAGTACTTC CATSSRLAGQETQYF TRBV15 NA TRBD2 TRBJ2-5
TGTGCTAGTGGTTTGATCACAGGGGGAACTGGAAACACCATATATTTT CASGLITGGTGNTIYF TRBV12-5 few TRBD1 TRBJ1-3
TGTGCCAGCAGCTCTTGGAGCCGCTCCTACGAGCAGTACTTC CASSSWSRSYEQYF TRBV7-9 NA NA TRBJ2-7
TGTGCCAGCAGGGACGGCGGGGGAGGGGAGACCCAGTACTTC CASRDGGGGETQYF TRBV6-6 few TRBD2 TRBJ2-5